This is a list of T cell receptor beta chains from one sample in a study of T-cell reconstitution after alpha-beta-depleted transplantation in children. TCRdb reprocessed the PCR reads via MiXCR and lists one record per CDR3 protein. The repertoire holds fewer than 1 million distinct CDR3 sequences, with around 17% as singletons. Sample: PBMCs, mostly from graft donor cells, taken 360 days after TCRalphabeta/CD19-depleted stem cell transplant. The receptors stem from a male patient between 10 and 17 years old who had a stem cell transplant for acute lymphoblastic leukemia, so the T cells may come from the graft donor. Both conserved end residues are part of each CDR3. A D gene is named only where the DNA matches it firmly. Not all rows give a size; the values are once, few, many and, for expanded clones, a class.

clone_size,j_call,d_call,v_call,cdr3_nt,cdr3_aa
many,TRBJ2-7,NA,TRBV5-1,TGCGCCAGCAGCTCCGGACTCGGATACGAGCAGTACTTC,CASSSGLGYEQYF
many,TRBJ2-1,TRBD2,TRBV5-4,TGTGCCAGCAGCTTCCCGGGACTAGCGGGAGATCCCCGATACAATGAGCAGTTCTTC,CASSFPGLAGDPRYNEQFF
NA,TRBJ2-7,NA,TRBV4-1,TGCGCCAGCAGCCCAATAGCAAGCTCCTACGAGCAGTACTTC,CASSPIASSYEQYF
NA,TRBJ2-2,NA,TRBV9,TGTGCCAGCAGCGTACAAGGCAGGGAGGCCCGGGAGCTGTTTTTT,CASSVQGREARELFF
NA,TRBJ2-7,TRBD1,TRBV6-5,TGTGCCAGCAGTTCCGGGACAGGGACTAACGAGCAGTACTTC,CASSSGTGTNEQYF
many,TRBJ2-2,TRBD2,TRBV7-2,TGTGCCAGCAGCTCGGTAGCGGGAGTGGTCACCGGGGAGCTGTTTTTT,CASSSVAGVVTGELFF
NA,TRBJ2-1,NA,TRBV24-1,TGTGCCACCAGTGATTTGACACAGGGAAGTATCCTCAATGAGCAGTTCTTC,CATSDLTQGSILNEQFF
NA,TRBJ2-1,TRBD1,TRBV27,TGTGCCAGCAGTCCGCGGACAGGGGGATGGAGAGATGAGCAGTTCTTC,CASSPRTGGWRDEQFF
many,TRBJ1-2,NA,TRBV5-1,TGTGCCAGCAGTTTAGTGCCTAACTATGGCTACACCTTC,CASSLVPNYGYTF
NA,TRBJ1-5,TRBD1,TRBV5-1,TGCGCCAGCAGCTGGGGGACAGGTAGCAATCAGCCCCAGCATTTT,CASSWGTGSNQPQHF
NA,TRBJ2-2,NA,TRBV3-1,TGTGCCAGCAGGTTACAGGGGAACACCGGGGAGCTGTTTTTT,CASRLQGNTGELFF
few,TRBJ1-1,TRBD1,TRBV5-6,TGTGCCAGCAGCTGGGGGACAGGGGACACTGAAGCTTTCTTT,CASSWGTGDTEAFF
NA,TRBJ2-7,TRBD1,TRBV19,TGTGCCAGTAGTGAAACCGGGACAGGGTCACGCGAGCAGTACTTC,CASSETGTGSREQYF
NA,TRBJ2-7,TRBD2,TRBV7-8,TGTGCCAGCAGCTTAGTGGGACTAGCGGGAGGCCCCCCCGGGGAGCAGTACTTC,CASSLVGLAGGPPGEQYF
NA,TRBJ2-1,NA,TRBV25-1,TGTGCCAGCAGTAACATACTAGAACATGAGCAGTTCTTC,CASSNILEHEQFF
few,TRBJ2-7,NA,TRBV4-1,TGCGCCAGCAGCCAAGATAATGGGGTCTCCTACGAGCAGTACTTC,CASSQDNGVSYEQYF
few,TRBJ2-1,NA,TRBV18,TGTGCCAGCTCGCTCCGGACTGCCCCCTACAATGAGCAGTTCTTC,CASSLRTAPYNEQFF
few,TRBJ2-7,TRBD1,TRBV5-5,TGTGCCAGCAGCTCCCGGCCGGGACAGGGGGGCGAGCAGTACTTC,CASSSRPGQGGEQYF
NA,TRBJ2-1,NA,TRBV20-1,TGCTGTGCTTCAGGACAGGGAGGGTCCTACAATGAGCAGTTCTTC,CCASGQGGSYNEQFF
NA,TRBJ2-4,TRBD1,TRBV6-1,TGTGCCAGCAGCCGGGACAGCGAATACATTCAGTACTTC,CASSRDSEYIQYF
few,TRBJ2-3,TRBD2,TRBV4-2,TGTGCCAGCAGCCCAGGGAAGGGACTAGCGGGAGGGTTGGATACGCAGTATTTT,CASSPGKGLAGGLDTQYF
NA,TRBJ2-4,TRBD2,TRBV12-3/TRBV12-4,TGTGCCAGCAGTTTAGCCGGGACTAGGGTCTCACTAGCCAAAAACATTCAGTACTTC,CASSLAGTRVSLAKNIQYF
many,TRBJ2-7,NA,TRBV5-1,TGCGCCAGCAGCTTGGCTTCCTTGACGGTTGCCTACGAGCAGTACTTC,CASSLASLTVAYEQYF
NA,TRBJ2-5,TRBD2,TRBV4-1,TGCGCCAGCAGCCAACAATATAGCGGGCCCCCGGGGACCCAGTACTTC,CASSQQYSGPPGTQYF
NA,TRBJ2-7,NA,TRBV7-9,TGTGCCAGCAGCTCCGCCCGTCCCGAGCAGTACTTC,CASSSARPEQYF
few,TRBJ2-3,TRBD2,TRBV27,TGTGCCAGCAGTACCCGGACTAGCGGATCTTCTCGCACAGATACGCAGTATTTT,CASSTRTSGSSRTDTQYF
NA,TRBJ2-7,TRBD1,TRBV10-1,TGCGCCAGCAGTGAGTCGGACAGGGGGCTGTACGAGCAGTACTTC,CASSESDRGLYEQYF
few,TRBJ2-7,TRBD2,TRBV20-1,TGCAGTGCTAGTCCCCTAGCGGGATCCTACGAGCAGTACTTC,CSASPLAGSYEQYF
few,TRBJ2-6,NA,TRBV20-1,TGCAGTGCTAGAGGACAGCACTCTGGGGCCAACGTCCTGACTTTC,CSARGQHSGANVLTF
NA,TRBJ1-5,NA,TRBV4-2,TGTGCCAGCAGCCAAGATCCGGGCTATCAGCCCCAGCATTTT,CASSQDPGYQPQHF